The 15 T cell receptor beta chains reported below all come from one sample, sequenced in a study of early T cells in non-severe SARS-CoV-2 infection. TCRdb called the 5' RACE reads again in MiXCR, with one record for every CDR3 protein. The table shows under 45,000 distinct CDR3 sequences, with about 8% occurring only once. This specimen was whole blood, taken at baseline. Every receptor here comes from an adult who was a healthcare worker with PCR-confirmed SARS-CoV-2 infection or an uninfected control (not recorded which).

This rearrangement joins TRBV12-3 or TRBV12-4 to TRBJ1-2; 9 nucleotides match TRBD1. This CDR3 is 14 amino acids long. Germline trimming cut 4 bases from V and 5 bases from J; bases unmatched to any gene: 5. CDR3 DNA sequence: TGTGCCAGCAGTTGGACAGGGGATCCATATGGCTACACCTTC. Its protein product is CASSWTGDPYGYTF.

Ten or more counts support this clonotype. The V and J genes are TRBV5-1 and TRBJ2-1; D is unclear. Trimming took 1 base from V and 1 from J, leaving 9 bases between them. Germline CDR1 is SGHRS and CDR2 is YFSETQ. This CDR3 region has 15 residues. CDR3 nucleotide sequence: TGCGCCAGCAGCTTGAGGGAACCTTCCTACAATGAGCAGTTCTTC. This codes for CASSLREPSYNEQFF.

This clonotype has more than one count but fewer than ten. The chain recombines TRBV5-4 with TRBJ2-7, with 7 nucleotides matching TRBD2. Germline V gives CDR1 SGHNT, CDR2 YYREEE (reference sequence). This CDR3 spans 12 amino acids. V trimming: 0 bases; J trimming: 9 bases; junction bases outside the gene matches: 3. The chain's CDR3 is CASSLERGVQYF. The CDR3 nucleotides are TGTGCCAGCAGCTTGGAGCGGGGCGTGCAGTACTTC.

This clonotype has at least ten counts. This chain uses TRBV20-1 with TRBJ2-7; weak D call: TRBD2 (5 bases). This CDR3 has 13 amino acids. Trimming pared 3 bases from V and 3 bases from J, leaving 12 bases between. Per germline, CDR1 DFQATT and CDR2 SNEGSKA (reference sequence). This CDR3 is CSASRRASYEQYF. The CDR3 DNA sequence: TGCAGTGCTAGTCGGCGGGCGAGCTACGAGCAGTACTTC.

The chain is built from TRBV7-6 and TRBJ1-4; 8 nucleotides line up with TRBD1. After removal of 0 bases from V and 13 bases from J, the junction contained 10 bases not matched to a gene. CDR1 is SGHVS and CDR2 is FNYEAQ in the germline V gene. There are 15 residues in the CDR3. CDR3 protein: CASSLAPGGSAGLFF. Here the CDR3 DNA reads TGTGCCAGCAGCTTAGCTCCAGGGGGCTCGGCAGGACTGTTTTTT.

This chain links TRBV28 with TRBJ2-5, with D perhaps given as TRBD1 or TRBD2 (6 bases each). Germline V gene data show CDR1 as MDHEN and CDR2 as SYDVKM. CDR3 length equals 17 residues. Trimming removed 6 bases at V and 0 bases at J, with 20 bases between. CDR3 bases: TGTGCCAGCAGCAAAGGGACTTCACAGGGCAACCAAGAGACCCAGTACTTC. This encodes CASSKGTSQGNQETQYF.

There are a few counts of this clonotype. The CDR3 here is CASSYARGDWETQYF. The DNA of the CDR3 is TGTGCCAGCAGTTACGCTCGAGGGGATTGGGAGACCCAGTACTTC. This rearrangement joins TRBV6-5 to TRBJ2-5; D could derive from TRBD1 or TRBD2 (5 bases each). V was clipped by 2 bases and J by 5 bases, with 15 bases between them. The CDR3 consists of 15 residues. CDR1 is MNHEY and CDR2 is SVGAGI in the germline V gene.

This clonotype was observed at least ten times. The V call is TRBV4-3, the J call TRBJ2-3; 11 bases agree with TRBD2. CDR3 size: 22 residues. CDR1 LGHNA and CDR2 YSLEER come from the germline V gene. The junction had 18 bases not matched to a gene; V was cut back by 0 bases and J by 1 base. The CDR3: CASSQESLAGGLVPDRTDTQYF. The CDR3 DNA reads as TGCGCCAGCAGCCAAGAAAGCCTAGCGGGGGGCCTTGTCCCCGACCGCACAGATACGCAGTATTTT.

V and J are TRBV18 and TRBJ2-7, with D unresolved. Germline lookup yields CDR1 KGHSH and CDR2 LQKENI. Trimming removed 8 bases at V and 6 bases at J, with 17 bases between. The CDR3 extends over 13 amino acids. The CDR3 DNA reads TGTGCCAGCCACCAGGTTATCGGTGGCGAGCAGTACTTC. Amino acids: CASHQVIGGEQYF.

Only a few counts were recorded for this clonotype. The chain has TRBV30 and TRBJ1-2; 7 bases are a match to TRBD1. J lost 8 bases, V lost 3 bases, and 9 bases had no gene match. Germline V CDR1 and CDR2: GTSNPN, SVGIG (reference sequence). The CDR3 length is 13 residues. In nucleotides, the CDR3 is TGTGCCTGGAGGACAACAGGGGCTGCGGGCTACACCTTC. It encodes CAWRTTGAAGYTF.

This clonotype was counted a few times. The chain links TRBV11-2 to TRBJ1-6; D is perhaps TRBD1 (6 bases). This CDR3 spans 13 amino acids. CDR1 and CDR2 (germline): SGHAT, FQNNGV. V lost 5 bases and J 8 bases, leaving 10 bases between the germline ends. CDR3 loop: CASSPRQDSPLHF. Here the CDR3 DNA reads TGTGCCAGCAGCCCCCGACAGGATTCACCCCTCCACTTT.

This clonotype turned up a few times. CDR3 sequence reads: CATSARTSGVGEQFF. In DNA, the CDR3 is TGTGCCACCAGTGCCCGGACTAGCGGGGTTGGAGAGCAGTTCTTC. This sequence joins TRBV24-1 and TRBJ2-1; 12 nucleotides agree with TRBD2. The CDR3 has 15 residues. Trimming cost V 5 bases and J 10 bases; bases outside gene matches: 8. From germline, CDR1 is KGHDR and CDR2 SFDVKD.

The chain joins TRBV11-2 to TRBJ2-7; D uncertain. This CDR3 region has 12 residues. Germline CDR1 and CDR2: SGHAT and FQNNGV. The V gene lost 5 bases and the J gene lost 6 bases, with 11 bases spanning the gap. CDR3 in amino acids: CASSTFKGEQYF. The CDR3 bases are TGTGCCAGCAGCACCTTCAAAGGCGAGCAGTACTTC.

The chain is built from TRBV2 and TRBJ2-7; D might be TRBD2 (7 bases). CDR1 is SNHLY, CDR2 FYNNEI, per germline. Trimming left V 7 bases short and J 1 base short, with 17 bases between. The CDR3 consists of 15 residues. CDR3 coding DNA: TGTGCCAGCATGATGGAGGGGGGGGTTTCCTACGAGCAGTACTTC. Its protein product is CASMMEGGVSYEQYF.

The rearrangement links TRBV5-4 to TRBJ2-7, with 12 bases identical to TRBD2. There are 14 residues in the CDR3. The trim removed 5 bases at V and 6 bases at J, leaving 6 bases unmatched. Germline lookup yields CDR1 SGHNT and CDR2 YYREEE (reference sequence). CDR3 protein: CASRSSGGAIEQYF. The CDR3, as DNA: TGTGCCAGCAGATCTAGCGGGGGGGCGATCGAGCAGTACTTC.